These 6 T cell receptor beta chains share one sample of origin, sequenced in a study of Ad26.COV2.S vaccination and SARS-CoV-2 variants (dated by TCRdb to about 2021). Library prep was done by the immunoSEQ multiplex PCR assay. The source is immuneACCESS, and TCRdb retained only in-frame sequences with V and J called. Part of the clones is not carried over; for the studies checked, unresolved V genes explain less than half of this, and the remainder is unexplained. This sample holds fewer than 800,000 clones; more than 80% were observed only once. The ten largest make up over 1.3% of the sample. The intended sense of this specimen's treatment or condition label: around 19 received Ad26.COV2.S at low or high dose, single or two shots; five or six received placebo; per-sample allocation not given. Repertoires of vaccine and placebo recipients were sequenced from samples collected on day 63 after the first injection.

This specimen was peripheral blood, taken in a trial of Ad26.COV2.S vaccine versus placebo. Receptors originate from a person aged 18 to 65 who received the Ad26.COV2.S COVID-19 vaccine or a placebo.

This sequence joins TRBV4-3 and TRBJ1-3; D gene ambiguous. Germline lookup yields CDR1 LGHNA and CDR2 YSLEER. V was pared by 4 bases and J by 0 bases, with 13 bases between. CDR3 length: 16 amino acids. The CDR3 reads CASSPSGGVSGNTIYF. As DNA, the CDR3 is TGCGCCAGCAGCCCCTCGGGCGGCGTCTCTGGAAACACCATATATTTT.

The V call is TRBV2, the J call TRBJ1-1, with D maybe TRBD1 (5 bases). Germline V lookup: CDR1 SNHLY, CDR2 FYNNEI. The CDR3 runs to 12 residues. CDR3 DNA: TGTGCTGCCCCGGTGGGGGACACTGAAGCTTTCTTT. Translation: CAAPVGDTEAFF. Filled out from reference TRBV2 and TRBJ1-1, the complete variable domain reads EPEVTQTPSHQVTQMGQEVILRCVPISNHLYFYWYRQILGQKVEFLVSFYNNEISEKSEIFDDQFSVERPDGSNFTLKIRSTKLEDSAMYFCAAPVGDTEAFFGQGTRLTVV.

V gene TRBV7-2 combines with J gene TRBJ2-1; 10 bases map to TRBD1. Germline V gene data show CDR1 as SGHTA and CDR2 as FQGNSA. The CDR3 runs to 15 residues. V trimming: 3 bases; J trimming: 6 bases; junction bases outside the gene matches: 5. Written as DNA, the CDR3 is TGTGCCAGCAGCTTGTGGACAGGGGGGAGCAATGAGCAGTTCTTC. Protein sequence: CASSLWTGGSNEQFF. Full variable domain (outside the CDR3, taken from reference TRBV7-2 and TRBJ2-1): GAGVSQSPSNKVTEKGKDVELRCDPISGHTALYWYRQSLGQGLEFLIYFQGNSAPDKSGLPSDRFSAERTGGSVSTLTIQRTQQEDSAVYLCASSLWTGGSNEQFFGPGTRLTVL.

The chain combines TRBV10-2 with TRBJ1-4; the D gene is possibly TRBD1 (5 bases). This CDR3 has 15 amino acids. Germline CDR1 is WSHSY and CDR2 is SAAADI. The V end lost 3 bases, the J end lost 8 bases, and 16 bases lay between the germline ends. For the CDR3, the DNA is TGCGCCAGCAGTGACCACCAGGGAGGGAACGAAAAACTGTTTTTT. Protein product: CASSDHQGGNEKLFF.

The genes are TRBV3-1 (or the pseudogene TRBV3-2) and TRBJ2-5; tentative D call: TRBD1 (5 bases). Trimming removed 2 bases at V and 1 base at J, with 14 bases between. There are 16 residues in the CDR3. Germline V gives CDR1 LGHDT, CDR2 YNNKEL (reference sequence). CDR3 sequence: CASSQKPWGSQETQYF. CDR3 coding DNA: TGTGCCAGCAGCCAAAAACCCTGGGGCTCCCAAGAGACCCAGTACTTC.

The chain couples TRBV6-5 to TRBJ1-1; TRBD1 is a possible D gene (6 bases). Trimming cost V 7 bases and J 5 bases, with 17 bases left between them. The CDR3 covers 14 residues. Germline V gene lookup returns CDR1 MNHEY and CDR2 SVGAGI. Here the CDR3 DNA reads TGTGCCAGCATTGCTACCAGGGGACGGACTGAAGCTTTCTTT. This encodes CASIATRGRTEAFF.